The sequence of this T cell receptor (beta chain) was determined in a study of PD-1 blockade in classical Hodgkin lymphoma. Study-wide context: Nivolumab dosed at 3 mg/kg went to patients intravenously every 2 weeks.

Every single patient, without exception, relapsed after autologous stem cell transplantation, and brentuximab vedotin exposure varied. Sequencing used immunoSEQ multiplex PCR; TCRdb keeps in-frame clones, though not all of them. The table lists almost 100,000 clones, more than 90% of them singletons. This receptor was obtained from a human donor with classical Hodgkin lymphoma. The input for sequencing was peripheral blood mononuclear cells (PBMCs), taken at baseline.

CDR3 region: CASRGANSGNTIYF. DNA for the CDR3: TGTGCCAGCAGGGGGGCGAACTCTGGAAACACCATATATTTT. J is TRBJ1-3 and V is TRBV28; tentatively, D is TRBD1 (6 bases). The CDR3 runs 14 residues. From germline, CDR1 is MDHEN and CDR2 SYDVKM. The ends were cut back, 6 bases at V and 0 bases at J, with 9 bases in the middle.